Shown below are 7 T cell receptor beta chains from a single sample sequenced in a study of T cells in Graves' hyperthyroidism and ophthalmopathy. Researchers took RNA transcripts and amplified the TCR beta CDR3 regions from them. When the TCR CDR3 underwent first-round RT-PCR, the HTBI primer set was used. From the multiplex PCR reads, TCRdb called clonotypes with MiXCR, one entry per CDR3 protein. Of about 500,000 distinct CDR3 sequences listed, 17% are singletons. The sequencing sample was made of blood. Receptor source: a woman aged 18 to 35 with Graves' ophthalmopathy.

This clonotype appeared a few times. Being one base from a much bigger clone, this may be a read error. This rearrangement joins TRBV12-3 or TRBV12-4 to TRBJ2-5; perhaps TRBD2 as D (8 bases). CDR3 length: 16 residues. Here the CDR3 DNA reads TGTGCCGGCAGGACTGACCGGGACAGCGGGAGAGAGACCCAGTACTTC. Translated, it gives CAGRTDRDSGRETQYF.

This clonotype came up many times. In nucleotides, the CDR3 is TGTGCCAGTCGCACTTCTGCCTATGGCTACACCTTC. Residues: CASRTSAYGYTF. The chain couples TRBV12-3 or TRBV12-4 to TRBJ1-2, with D uncertain. The CDR3 totals 12 residues. The V end lost 9 bases, the J end lost 4 bases, and 12 bases lay between the germline ends.

The chain joins TRBV29-1 to TRBJ2-2; D call uncertain. V was shortened by 5 bases and J by 0 bases, with 7 bases between the two germline ends. Germline CDR1 SQVTM, CDR2 ANQGSEA. This CDR3 is built from 13 residues. This CDR3 reads CSVSPSNTGELFF. DNA of the CDR3: TGCAGCGTTTCTCCGTCGAACACCGGGGAGCTGTTTTTT.

This clonotype was detected ten times or more. V and J are TRBV5-1 and TRBJ1-1; D not resolved. Trimming pared 0 bases from V and 1 base from J, leaving 10 bases between. Germline V lookup: CDR1 SGHRS, CDR2 YFSETQ. The CDR3 has 15 amino acids. CDR3 protein: CASSLAVSGNTEAFF. For the CDR3, the DNA is TGCGCCAGCAGCTTGGCGGTATCGGGGAACACTGAAGCTTTCTTT.

CDR3 nucleotide sequence: TGTGCCAGCAGTGAAGTCCGCGAGCAGTACTTC. It yields the protein CASSEVREQYF. V usage is TRBV6-1 and J usage is TRBJ2-7; D ambiguous. The germline V gene has CDR1 MNHNS and CDR2 SASEGT. Trimming pared 1 base from V and 6 bases from J, leaving 4 bases between. The CDR3 totals 11 residues.

This clonotype was seen repeatedly, ten times or more. V and J are TRBV20-1 and TRBJ1-1, with TRBD1 matching 9 bases. J gave up 2 bases and V 1 base, and 5 bases lay outside the gene matches. Germline V gene lookup returns CDR1 DFQATT and CDR2 SNEGSKA (reference sequence). The CDR3 sequence is 15 residues long. This chain's CDR3 is CSARGGTGRNTEAFF. CDR3 DNA: TGCAGTGCTAGAGGTGGGACAGGGAGAAACACTGAAGCTTTCTTT.

In this sample, this clonotype turned up a few times. An end of the junction does not agree with germline; a read error may underlie this. V usage is TRBV12-3 or TRBV12-4 and J usage is TRBJ1-2; D is perhaps TRBD1 (5 bases). The CDR3 has 17 amino acids. The DNA for the CDR3 is TGTGCCAGCAGTTTAGGTCACCTTCTCTCAGGGAACTATGGCTACGCCTTC. Protein sequence: CASSLGHLLSGNYGYAF.